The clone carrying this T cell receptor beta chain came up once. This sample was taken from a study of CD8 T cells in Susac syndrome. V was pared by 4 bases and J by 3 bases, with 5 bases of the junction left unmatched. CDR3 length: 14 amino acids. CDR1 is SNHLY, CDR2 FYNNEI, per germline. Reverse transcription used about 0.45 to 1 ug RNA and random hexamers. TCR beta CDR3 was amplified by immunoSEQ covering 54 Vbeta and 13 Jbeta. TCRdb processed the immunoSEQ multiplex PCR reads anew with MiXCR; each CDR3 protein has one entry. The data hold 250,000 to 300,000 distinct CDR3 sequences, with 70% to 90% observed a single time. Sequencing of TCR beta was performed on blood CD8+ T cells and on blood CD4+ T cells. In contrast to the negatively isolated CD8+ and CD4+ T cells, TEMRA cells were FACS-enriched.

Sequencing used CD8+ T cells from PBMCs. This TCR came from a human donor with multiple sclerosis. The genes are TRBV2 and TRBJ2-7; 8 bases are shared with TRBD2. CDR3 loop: CASSGHGTSYEQYF. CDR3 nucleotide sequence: TGTGCCAGCAGTGGTCACGGGACTAGCTACGAGCAGTACTTC.